Below, 11 T cell receptor beta chains from the same sample are listed, as sequenced in a study of shared clonotypes between healthy human individuals. As defined, naive CD8 cells were CD45RO-negative and positively selected for CCR7, with terminally differentiated effector memory CD45RA+ cells excluded. Clones were sequenced by immunoSEQ multiplex PCR, and TCRdb holds only the in-frame ones, with some missing. This sample has 500,000 to 700,000 clones, with roughly 96% found just once. Material for sequencing was naive CD8+ T cells sorted from blood. The receptors were gathered from a woman under 40 in good health.

The chain combines TRBV7-9 with TRBJ2-7; D possibly corresponds to TRBD1 (6 bases). The germline gives CDR1 SEHNR, CDR2 FQNEAQ (reference sequence). Trimming left V 5 bases short and J 5 bases short, with 10 bases between. The CDR3 is made up of 12 amino acids. CDR3 bases: TGTGCCAGCAGCGCCCACAGGGACGAGCAGTACTTC. Protein sequence: CASSAHRDEQYF.

The table lists this clone with a count of one. The chain combines TRBV15 with TRBJ1-4; D is undetermined. Germline V gene data show CDR1 as LNHNV and CDR2 as YYDKDF (reference sequence). The CDR3 covers 14 residues. Trimming left V 3 bases short and J 10 bases short, with 15 bases between. The CDR3 region is CATSSSSPPTKLFF. The CDR3 bases are TGTGCCACCAGCAGTTCATCGCCCCCGACAAAACTGTTTTTT.

The V and J genes are TRBV4-1 and TRBJ1-5; D uncertain. Germline values: CDR1 MGHRA, CDR2 YSYEKL. This CDR3 has 14 residues. With 0 bases removed from V and 5 bases from J, the gap between germline ends came to 8 bases. The CDR3 reads CASSQEDDYQPQHF. CDR3 sequence (DNA): TGCGCCAGCAGCCAAGAAGACGATTATCAGCCCCAGCATTTT.

The chain recombines TRBV7-9 with TRBJ2-5, with 10 bases lining up with TRBD2. The CDR3 has 18 residues. Germline V gene sequence: CDR1 SEHNR, CDR2 FQNEAQ (reference sequence). The junction had 12 bases not matched to a gene; V was cut back by 2 bases and J by 3 bases. The chain's CDR3 is CASSLFLSGRTSEETQYF. The CDR3 DNA sequence: TGTGCCAGCAGCTTATTTCTTAGCGGGAGGACCTCCGAAGAGACCCAGTACTTC.

In DNA, the CDR3 is TGTGCCAGCAGCTTAGTTTGGCGGAGCTACAATGAGCAGTTCTTC. Encoded protein: CASSLVWRSYNEQFF. The chain links TRBV7-2 to TRBJ2-1; D remains ambiguous. The CDR3 is made up of 15 amino acids. Germline V lookup: CDR1 SGHTA, CDR2 FQGNSA. V dropped 1 base and J dropped 3 bases, with 10 bases sitting between them.

V is TRBV28 and J is TRBJ2-5; 9 bases map to TRBD1. V was clipped by 6 bases and J by 5 bases; unmatched bases: 10. The CDR3 runs to 15 residues. Per germline, CDR1 MDHEN and CDR2 SYDVKM. CDR3 protein: CASSLTGGLGETQYF. CDR3 sequence (DNA): TGTGCCAGCAGCCTTACAGGGGGCCTTGGCGAGACCCAGTACTTC.

The chain is built from TRBV29-1 and TRBJ2-1; D is perhaps TRBD1 (6 bases). Germline values: CDR1 SQVTM, CDR2 ANQGSEA. Trimming pared 0 bases from V and 9 bases from J, leaving 12 bases between. The CDR3 length is 13 residues. CDR3 in DNA: TGCAGCGTTGAAGATGGCAGGGGCGTTGAGCAGTTCTTC. It yields the protein CSVEDGRGVEQFF.

This chain connects TRBV11-2 to TRBJ2-5; the D call may be TRBD1 or TRBD2 (5 bases each). Per germline, CDR1 SGHAT and CDR2 FQNNGV. This CDR3 contains 15 residues. Trimming took 5 bases from V and 4 from J, leaving 17 bases between them. The CDR3 coding sequence is TGTGCCAGCAGCCCTCAAGGGGATGGGGGAGAGACCCAGTACTTC. As protein: CASSPQGDGGETQYF.

Here the CDR3 reads CASSISEYSSYNEQFF. The DNA for the CDR3 is TGTGCCAGTAGTATTAGTGAATACAGCTCCTACAATGAGCAGTTCTTC. The rearrangement joins TRBV19 to TRBJ2-1; D not certain. V lost 3 bases and J 0 bases, leaving 12 bases between the germline ends. CDR3 length equals 16 residues. Looked up from germline, CDR1 is LNHDA and CDR2 is SQIVND (reference sequence).

The count of this clone is one. The chain is built from TRBV5-1 and TRBJ2-3, with TRBD1 matching over 10 bases. J gave up 6 bases and V 4 bases, and 8 bases lay outside the gene matches. The germline CDR1 and CDR2 sequences are SGHRS and YFSETQ. CDR3 length: 15 residues. The CDR3 DNA follows: TGCGCCAGCAGCACAGCCGGGACAGGGGCCGATACGCAGTATTTT. This encodes CASSTAGTGADTQYF.

This rearrangement joins TRBV5-5 to TRBJ2-7, with D uncertain. This CDR3 spans 14 amino acids. CDR1 and CDR2 from the germline V gene are SGHKS and YYEKEE (reference sequence). The ends were cut back, 3 bases at V and 0 bases at J, with 10 bases in the middle. Here the CDR3 DNA reads TGTGCCAGCAGCTGGACGACGGTCTCCTACGAGCAGTACTTC. Translation: CASSWTTVSYEQYF.